This passage covers 31 T cell receptor beta chains from one sample sequenced in a study of CXCR3-negative and CXCR3-positive naive CD8 T cells. General study results and limits: The study found more hydrophobic TRB CDR3s in CXCR3-positive naive cells than in CXCR3-negative naive cells.

The method, 5' RACE with UMI labels, was used to prepare the TRB cDNA libraries. For each CDR3 protein, TCRdb gives one entry from its re-call of the 5' RACE reads, without DNA. The sample totals about 90,000 distinct CDR3 sequences; its top ten clones hold roughly 0.89%. Their antigen targets remain unknown. Sequencing was carried out using naive CXCR3+ CD8+ T cells from blood. The subset denotes: CD45RO-CCR7+CD27+CD95- naive CD8+ T cells expressing CXCR3 (TNR3+). All receptors derive from a human donor in good health. Some clones in this sample may be carry-over from other donors' samples.

The rearrangement joins TRBV6-2 or TRBV6-3 to TRBJ2-7. This CDR3 has 11 amino acids. Germline V gene sequence: CDR1 MNHEY, CDR2 SVGEGT. The CDR3 is CASSQTYEQYF.

The chain uses TRBV28 and TRBJ1-5; TCRdb gives TRBD1 as the D gene, but with no DNA this cannot be confirmed. CDR1 MDHEN and CDR2 SYDVKM come from the germline V gene. The CDR3 contains 14 residues. The CDR3: CASSLRAGNQPQHF.

The rearrangement joins TRBV29-1 to TRBJ2-7; the D call from TCRdb, TRBD1, cannot be confirmed without DNA. This CDR3 is built from 12 residues. From germline, CDR1 is SQVTM and CDR2 ANQGSEA. CDR3 amino acids: CSVWGADYEQYF.

This chain links TRBV5-1 with TRBJ1-6. The CDR3 has 14 amino acids. The germline V gene has CDR1 SGHRS and CDR2 YFSETQ. CDR3 loop: CASSSDGENSPFHF.

This chain links TRBV29-1 with TRBJ2-1; TCRdb designates TRBD1, a call that cannot be tested without DNA. Germline assignment: CDR1 SQVTM and CDR2 ANQGSEA. This CDR3 has 12 residues. The CDR3 here is CSAHLSPDEQFF.

This rearrangement joins TRBV12-3 or TRBV12-4 to TRBJ2-7; with no DNA, the TCRdb D assignment of TRBD1 cannot be verified. The CDR3 is 16 residues long. CDR3: CASSSDGTVLSHEQYF.

The chain joins TRBV29-1 to TRBJ2-2. The CDR3 is made up of 13 amino acids. Germline V gene sequence: CDR1 SQVTM, CDR2 ANQGSEA. This CDR3 reads CSVERGGTGELFF.

The chain joins TRBV6-1 to TRBJ2-6. In germline, CDR1 is MNHNS, CDR2 SASEGT. This CDR3 contains 15 residues. CDR3 sequence: CASSEVESGANVLTF.

The chain recombines TRBV2 with TRBJ2-1; TCRdb selects TRBD2, and the lack of DNA leaves this call unchecked. The V gene's germline CDR1 is SNHLY and CDR2 FYNNEI. CDR3 length: 12 amino acids. The CDR3 spells CASSEGRDEQFF.

V usage is TRBV11-3 and J usage is TRBJ2-5; TCRdb names TRBD1, which stays unverified in the absence of DNA. CDR1 is SGHNT and CDR2 is YENEEA in the germline V gene. The CDR3 length is 14 residues. The CDR3 spells CASSLAGKPETQYF.

V usage is TRBV10-3 and J usage is TRBJ2-7; TCRdb's assignment of TRBD2 cannot be checked, as there is no DNA. This CDR3 comprises 11 residues. The germline V gene encodes CDR1 ENHRY and CDR2 SYGVKD. The CDR3 here is CAISDAGEQYF.

This chain joins TRBV18 and TRBJ2-2. The CDR3 has 13 amino acids. Germline V gene sequence: CDR1 KGHSH, CDR2 LQKENI. Here the CDR3 reads CASSPTGPGELFF.

The genes are TRBV28 and TRBJ1-5; TCRdb's D gene call, TRBD1, goes unchecked for lack of DNA. CDR3 size: 16 residues. The germline CDR1 and CDR2 sequences are MDHEN and SYDVKM. The CDR3 is CASTSRAYYSNQPQHF.

This chain connects TRBV5-1 to TRBJ2-1; TCRdb proposes TRBD2, but this gene call is untestable without DNA. CDR1 SGHRS and CDR2 YFSETQ come from the germline V gene. CDR3 length: 15 residues. CDR3 residues: CASSSTAGGNNEQFF.

The V call is TRBV4-3, the J call TRBJ2-2; TCRdb selects TRBD1, and the lack of DNA leaves this call unchecked. The CDR3 consists of 16 residues. Looked up from germline, CDR1 is LGHNA and CDR2 is YSLEER. CDR3 residues: CASSQDLAGTPGELFF.

The rearrangement links TRBV6-2 or TRBV6-3 to TRBJ2-5. The CDR3 totals 13 residues. The germline V gene encodes CDR1 MNHEY and CDR2 SVGEGT. The CDR3 spells CASRLYPSETQYF.

The chain recombines TRBV14 with TRBJ1-1. In germline, CDR1 is SGHDN, CDR2 FVKESK. The CDR3 totals 14 residues. CDR3 sequence reads: CASSQELGNTEAFF.

The chain recombines TRBV15 with TRBJ2-5. Germline CDR1 is LNHNV and CDR2 is YYDKDF (reference sequence). The CDR3 has 13 amino acids. CDR3 sequence: CATSRDPPETQYF. Based on the CDR3 plus reference TRBV15 and TRBJ2-5, the full variable domain is DAMVIQNPRYQVTQFGKPVTLSCSQTLNHNVMYWYQQKSSQAPKLLFHYYDKDFNNEADTPDNFQSRRPNTSFCFLDIRSPGLGDTAMYLCATSRDPPETQYFGPGTRLLVL.

V is TRBV6-6 and J is TRBJ2-7. Germline V CDR1 and CDR2: MNHNY, SVGAGI (reference sequence). This CDR3 contains 16 residues. CDR3 sequence: CASSYSPPTKAYEQYF.

The chain carries TRBV10-3 and TRBJ2-2; TCRdb's D gene call, TRBD1, goes unchecked for lack of DNA. CDR1 is ENHRY and CDR2 is SYGVKD in the germline V gene. There are 13 residues in the CDR3. This CDR3 is CAVNRGNTGELFF.

CDR3 amino acids: CASSFSPGNGELFF. This chain links TRBV12-3 or TRBV12-4 with TRBJ2-2; the TRBD1 assignment by TCRdb is unverifiable without DNA. The CDR3 contains 14 residues.

The chain is built from TRBV7-6 and TRBJ2-3; as DNA is missing, the TRBD1 call by TCRdb cannot be tested. Germline CDR1 and CDR2: SGHVS and FNYEAQ. This CDR3 comprises 15 residues. The chain's CDR3 is CASSLGPRGTDTQYF.

The genes are TRBV28 and TRBJ2-7; TCRdb's D call of TRBD2 is untestable without DNA. Germline V CDR1 and CDR2: MDHEN, SYDVKM. CDR3 length: 18 amino acids. The CDR3 region is CASSLFPAGLQSSYEQYF.

The rearrangement uses TRBV5-5 and TRBJ2-6. This CDR3 has 16 residues. Germline assignment: CDR1 SGHKS and CDR2 YYEKEE (reference sequence). CDR3 region: CASSLRTRSGANVLTF.

The chain links TRBV28 to TRBJ2-7; TCRdb lists TRBD1, though no DNA is available to test this call. The CDR3 covers 12 residues. CDR1 is MDHEN and CDR2 is SYDVKM in the germline V gene. Here the CDR3 reads CAIDRGGYEQYF.

The rearrangement uses TRBV11-2 and TRBJ2-1; the TCRdb D gene call, TRBD2, has no DNA to confirm it. The CDR3 length is 15 residues. The germline gives CDR1 SGHAT, CDR2 FQNNGV. The CDR3 here is CASSLDSGRPDEQFF. The full variable domain, its missing parts supplied by reference TRBV11-2 and TRBJ2-1, is EAGVAQSPRYKIIEKRQSVAFWCNPISGHATLYWYQQILGQGPKLLIQFQNNGVVDDSQLPKDRFSAERLKGVDSTLKIQPAKLEDSAVYLCASSLDSGRPDEQFFGPGTRLTVL.

J is TRBJ2-1 and V is TRBV4-1; as DNA is missing, the TRBD1 call by TCRdb cannot be tested. Germline CDR1 MGHRA, CDR2 YSYEKL. The CDR3 covers 15 residues. The chain's CDR3 is CASSQEGLGPDEQFF.

The rearrangement uses TRBV9 and TRBJ2-1; there is no DNA to check the TCRdb D call of TRBD2. Germline V lookup: CDR1 SGDLS, CDR2 YYNGEE. The CDR3 consists of 16 residues. CDR3 sequence: CASSVERASKNNEQFF. Drawing the rest from reference TRBV9 and TRBJ2-1, the complete variable domain is DSGVTQTPKHLITATGQRVTLRCSPRSGDLSVYWYQQSLDQGLQFLIQYYNGEERAKGNILERFSAQQFPDLHSELNLSSLELGDSALYFCASSVERASKNNEQFFGPGTRLTVL.

Here the CDR3 reads CASSHAVDQFF. V and J are TRBV4-1 and TRBJ1-4. The CDR3 loop spans 11 amino acids. Germline loops: CDR1 MGHRA, CDR2 YSYEKL.

The chain links TRBV6-5 to TRBJ2-2; absent DNA, TCRdb's TRBD1 call cannot be checked. In germline, CDR1 is MNHEY, CDR2 SVGAGI. The length of the CDR3 is 12 residues. The CDR3 reads CASSRDTGELFF.

This chain connects TRBV23-1 to TRBJ1-3. TRBV23-1 is annotated as an ORF whose role is uncertain. This CDR3 comprises 14 residues. CDR3 loop: CASTYAGGGNTIYF.